The rows below give T cell receptor beta chains drawn from one sample of a study of cytomegalovirus exposure and HLA in healthy donors. The method was immunoSEQ multiplex PCR; TCRdb's version includes in-frame clones alone and lacks a portion of them. The data contain approximately 140,000 clones, roughly 80% of them singletons. Source material: PBMCs. All receptors come from a boy younger than 18 in good health and CMV-seronegative. The CDR3 runs from the conserved cysteine through the conserved F or W. The D gene is left open where the match is weak. Clone size is stated in some rows and not others, as once, few, many or a class when expanded.

abundance | j_gene | v_gene | d_gene | CDR3aa | CDR3nt
- | TRBJ1-2 | TRBV2 | - | CASTRQPYGYTF | TGTGCCAGCACGCGGCAGCCCTATGGCTACACCTTC
- | TRBJ2-7 | TRBV13 | TRBD2 | CASSLGASGRAYEQYF | TGTGCCAGCAGCTTAGGGGCCAGCGGGAGGGCCTACGAGCAGTACTTC
- | TRBJ1-3 | TRBV4-2 | - | CASSQDPRRTFSGNTIYF | TGTGCCAGCAGCCAAGATCCCCGGCGGACTTTCTCTGGAAACACCATATATTTT
- | TRBJ2-5 | TRBV2 | TRBD2 | CASKGLAETQYF | TGTGCCAGCAAAGGACTAGCTGAGACCCAGTACTTC
- | TRBJ2-2 | TRBV7-9 | TRBD2 | CASAPGASGSTGELFF | TGTGCCAGTGCTCCAGGGGCTAGCGGGAGCACCGGGGAGCTGTTTTTT
- | TRBJ2-5 | TRBV30 | - | CAWSVGSSQETQYF | TGTGCCTGGAGTGTGGGTAGCAGCCAAGAGACCCAGTACTTC
- | TRBJ1-5 | TRBV6-6 | - | CASSSDQPQHF | TGTGCCAGCAGTTCGGATCAGCCCCAGCATTTT
- | TRBJ1-3 | TRBV30 | - | CAWRAGRAGNTIYF | TGTGCCTGGCGGGCAGGCAGGGCTGGAAACACCATATATTTT
- | TRBJ1-2 | TRBV2 | TRBD1 | CASNPGQGGYGYTF | TGTGCCAGCAACCCGGGACAGGGCGGCTATGGCTACACCTTC
- | TRBJ1-4 | TRBV4-2 | - | CASSQDSGQANEKLFF | TGTGCCAGCAGCCAAGATTCGGGACAAGCAAATGAAAAACTGTTTTTT
- | TRBJ2-7 | TRBV6-5 | - | CASSKGRNYGEQYF | TGTGCCAGCAGCAAGGGGAGGAATTACGGCGAGCAGTACTTC
- | TRBJ1-6 | TRBV6-1 | - | CASSRETYSPLHF | TGTGCCAGCAGCCGGGAGACTTATTCACCCCTCCACTTT
- | TRBJ1-4 | TRBV6-1 | TRBD1 | CASVWTGSNEKLFF | TGTGCCAGCGTTTGGACAGGGAGCAATGAAAAACTGTTTTTT
- | TRBJ2-7 | TRBV4-2 | TRBD2 | CASSQIAGRPYEQYF | TGTGCCAGCAGCCAGATAGCGGGAAGACCCTACGAGCAGTACTTC
- | TRBJ1-1 | TRBV6-5 | - | CASSPGREAFF | TGTGCCAGCAGCCCAGGGAGGGAAGCTTTCTTT
once | TRBJ1-1 | TRBV20-1 | - | CSASYRAAFF | TGCAGTGCTAGTTACAGGGCCGCTTTCTTT
- | TRBJ2-7 | TRBV9 | - | CASSGYNSYEQYF | TGTGCCAGCAGCGGTTACAACTCCTACGAGCAGTACTTC
- | TRBJ2-7 | TRBV2 | TRBD2 | CAGKKREVDEQYF | TGTGCCGGAAAAAAGCGGGAAGTGGACGAGCAGTACTTC
- | TRBJ1-1 | TRBV5-1 | TRBD1 | CASSLDHRGSTEAFF | TGCGCCAGCAGCTTGGACCACAGGGGATCAACTGAAGCTTTCTTT
- | TRBJ1-2 | TRBV4-1 | TRBD1 | CASSQGRTGGSNYGYTF | TGCGCCAGCAGCCAAGGGAGGACAGGGGGCTCAAACTATGGCTACACCTTC
- | TRBJ1-4 | TRBV2 | - | CASSEFRNEKLFF | TGTGCCAGCAGTGAATTTCGGAATGAAAAACTGTTTTTT
- | TRBJ2-3 | TRBV14 | TRBD2 | CASSQDQASGRAGTDTQYF | TGTGCCAGCAGCCAAGATCAAGCTAGCGGGAGGGCCGGCACAGATACGCAGTATTTT
- | TRBJ1-1 | TRBV6-5 | - | CASSYSSGTMNTKAFF | TGTGCCAGCAGTTACTCTTCCGGGACAATGAACACTAAAGCTTTCTTT
- | TRBJ2-2 | TRBV30 | TRBD1 | CASRQGVTTGELFF | TGTGCCTCAAGACAGGGAGTGACCACCGGGGAGCTGTTTTTT